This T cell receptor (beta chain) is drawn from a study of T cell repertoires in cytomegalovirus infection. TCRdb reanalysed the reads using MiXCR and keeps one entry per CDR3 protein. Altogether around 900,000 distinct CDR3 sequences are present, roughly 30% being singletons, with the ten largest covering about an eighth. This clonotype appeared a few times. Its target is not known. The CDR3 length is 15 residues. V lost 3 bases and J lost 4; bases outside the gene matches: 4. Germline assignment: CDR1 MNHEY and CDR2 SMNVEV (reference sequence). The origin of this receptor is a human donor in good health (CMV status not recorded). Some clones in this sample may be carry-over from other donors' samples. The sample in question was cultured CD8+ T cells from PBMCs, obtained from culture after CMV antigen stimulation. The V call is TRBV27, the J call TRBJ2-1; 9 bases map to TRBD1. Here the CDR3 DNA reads TGTGCCAGCAGTTTTTACGGACAGGGGTACAATGAGCAGTTCTTC. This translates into CASSFYGQGYNEQFF.